This T cell receptor (beta chain) came from a study of radiotherapy plus CTLA-4 blockade in lung cancer. Across the whole study: Objective response was observed in roughly 17% of patients, and disease control in approximately 33%. Study outcomes and limitations: Tumor-derived TCR clones expanded in blood after radiotherapy plus ipilimumab.

The CDR3 covers 14 residues. CDR1 and CDR2 from the germline V gene are MDHEN and SYDVKM. V dropped 3 bases and J dropped 2; count of bases not matched to a gene: 3. Ipilimumab CTLA-4 blockade and focal radiation were given to patients with chemo-refractory metastatic non-small-cell lung cancer. Sequenced by immunoSEQ multiplex PCR; TCRdb stores in-frame clones only, minus some. The sample shows 45,000 to 55,000 clones, 82% of them seen only once. Concerning this clone itself: Its antigen is unknown.

The TCR was taken from a human donor with non-small cell lung cancer who had stable disease on radiotherapy plus ipilimumab. Specimen: peripheral blood, collected from a patient treated with radiotherapy plus ipilimumab. The V and J genes are TRBV28 and TRBJ1-2, with 7 positions matching TRBD1. The CDR3 spells CASSLNRGNYGYTF. In DNA, the CDR3 is TGTGCCAGCAGTTTGAACAGGGGCAACTATGGCTACACCTTC.